These T cell receptor beta chains were read from a single sample in a study of control samples from healthy donors and cancer patients. Assay: immunoSEQ multiplex PCR; the TCRdb copy retains only in-frame clones and omits some. The sample contains about 110,000 clones, about nine tenths of which appear only once. The specimen sequenced was blood. The receptor source for this set is a human donor in good health. The donor label of this sample is uncertain. Both conserved end residues are trimmed from each CDR3.

v_gene,j_gene,CDR3aa
TRBV7-9,TRBJ1-5,ASSFSGQPQH
TRBV6-5,TRBJ2-7,ASSYAGREQY
TRBV2,TRBJ1-6,ASRASNSPLH
TRBV5-4,TRBJ2-1,ASSLVDPNEQF
TRBV12-3/TRBV12-4,TRBJ2-1,ASSKGNWDEQF
TRBV2,TRBJ2-1,ASSVLAGATYNEQF
TRBV10-3,TRBJ1-1,AISESGRETEAF
TRBV5-8,TRBJ2-5,ASSTGTGGRYQETQY
TRBV6-6,TRBJ1-1,ASSPGHGGRNTEAF
TRBV24-1,TRBJ1-2,ATSDALNSNYGYT
TRBV29-1,TRBJ2-2,SALRAGDRNTGELF
TRBV12-5,TRBJ1-4,ASGPPGQGRVKLF
TRBV5-1,TRBJ2-1,ASSLDTGASSYNEQF
TRBV2,TRBJ1-2,ASSSSAGGFRGYT
TRBV4-1,TRBJ1-3,ASSQGGFGNTIY
TRBV7-9,TRBJ1-2,ASSLDTGYGYT
TRBV27,TRBJ2-1,ASRGIPGLVNEQF
TRBV5-6,TRBJ2-7,ASSLLLNPQHYSYEQY
TRBV30,TRBJ1-6,AWSSGLLTYNSPLH
TRBV2,TRBJ1-5,ASRGDREESNQPQH
TRBV5-1,TRBJ1-1,ASSLGGGGLYTEAF
TRBV12-5,TRBJ2-3,ASGGRGYTDTQY
TRBV5-1,TRBJ2-1,ASSLRTAGQGHNEQF
TRBV5-1,TRBJ2-1,ASSLLSGGPYNEQF
TRBV25-1,TRBJ2-1,ASTPGQGNRNEQF
TRBV6-5,TRBJ2-2,ASSSRDSGGSGELF
TRBV27,TRBJ1-5,ASGNRDSNQPQH
TRBV5-1,TRBJ1-3,ASSARDIGLGGNTIY
TRBV6-5,TRBJ1-5,ASTEGFQPQH
TRBV19,TRBJ1-2,ASSMAAASYGYT
TRBV19,TRBJ2-7,ASSIMNSYEQY